The present TCR beta chain was sequenced within a study of T cell responses to AZD1222 COVID-19 vaccine. Study-level points and caveats: Rises in breadth and depth of Spike-specific TCRs came after two AZD1222 doses. Among spike-specific TCRs, nearly half reportedly target unmutated variant regions. The donor cohort was predominantly white British with a female majority, and clonal diversity may have been underestimated. Spike-spanning, vaccine-associated CD4 TCRs were dominant at 160-218 and 743-854.

The protocol was immunoSEQ multiplex PCR, while the TCRdb copy is restricted to in-frame clones and leaves out a portion. The table has about 210,000 clones, around 94% seen once; the top ten hold around 1.7%. Concerning this clone itself: Its cognate antigen is unknown.

The germline V gene has CDR1 LNHDA and CDR2 SQIVND (reference sequence). The V and J ends lost 5 bases and 3 bases respectively, with 26 bases between them. The CDR3 length is 19 residues. The chain uses TRBV19 and TRBJ1-5; possible D gene TRBD1, 5 bases. The sequence was collected from an adult who received the MenACWY meningococcal vaccine as a control. This material consisted of peripheral blood, taken 28 days after the second dose of the MenACWY control vaccine. The CDR3 spells CASSSTRAGSLSSNQPQHF. DNA for the CDR3: TGTGCCAGTAGTTCCACTCGGGCAGGGTCCCTAAGCTCCAATCAGCCCCAGCATTTT.